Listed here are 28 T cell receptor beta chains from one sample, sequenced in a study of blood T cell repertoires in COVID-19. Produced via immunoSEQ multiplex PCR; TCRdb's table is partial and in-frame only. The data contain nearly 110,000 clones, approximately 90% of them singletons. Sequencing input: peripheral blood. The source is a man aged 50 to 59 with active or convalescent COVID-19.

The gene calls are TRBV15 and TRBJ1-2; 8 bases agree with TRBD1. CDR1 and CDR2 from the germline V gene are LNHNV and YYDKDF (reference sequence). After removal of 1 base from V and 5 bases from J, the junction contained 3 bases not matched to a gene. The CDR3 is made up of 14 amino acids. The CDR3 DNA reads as TGTGCCACCAGCAGAGCCGGACAGGGATATGGCTACACCTTC. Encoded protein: CATSRAGQGYGYTF.

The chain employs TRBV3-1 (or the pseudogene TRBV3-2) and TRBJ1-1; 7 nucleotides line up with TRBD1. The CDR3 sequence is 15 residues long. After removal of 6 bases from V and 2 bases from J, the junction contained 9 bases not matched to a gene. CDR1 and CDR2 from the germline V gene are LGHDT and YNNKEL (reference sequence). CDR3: CASSDHGTANTEAFF. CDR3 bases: TGTGCCAGCAGTGATCACGGGACAGCCAACACTGAAGCTTTCTTT.

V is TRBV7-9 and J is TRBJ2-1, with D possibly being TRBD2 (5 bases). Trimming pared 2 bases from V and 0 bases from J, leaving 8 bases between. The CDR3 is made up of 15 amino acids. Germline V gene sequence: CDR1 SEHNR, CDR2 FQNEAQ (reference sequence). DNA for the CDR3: TGTGCCAGCAGCTTAACGGGGAGCTCCTACAATGAGCAGTTCTTC. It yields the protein CASSLTGSSYNEQFF.

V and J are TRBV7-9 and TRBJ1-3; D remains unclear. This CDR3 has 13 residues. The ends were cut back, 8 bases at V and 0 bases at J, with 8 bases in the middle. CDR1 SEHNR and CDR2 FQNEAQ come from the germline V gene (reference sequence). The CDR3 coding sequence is TGTGCCAGCGGAGAGAGCTCTGGAAACACCATATATTTT. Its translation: CASGESSGNTIYF.

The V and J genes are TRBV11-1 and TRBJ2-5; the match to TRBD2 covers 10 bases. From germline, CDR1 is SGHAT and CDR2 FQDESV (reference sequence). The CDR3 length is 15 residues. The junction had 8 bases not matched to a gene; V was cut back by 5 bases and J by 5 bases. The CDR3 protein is CASSRTSGLRETQYF. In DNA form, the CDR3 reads TGTGCCAGCAGCCGGACTAGCGGCCTGAGGGAGACCCAGTACTTC.

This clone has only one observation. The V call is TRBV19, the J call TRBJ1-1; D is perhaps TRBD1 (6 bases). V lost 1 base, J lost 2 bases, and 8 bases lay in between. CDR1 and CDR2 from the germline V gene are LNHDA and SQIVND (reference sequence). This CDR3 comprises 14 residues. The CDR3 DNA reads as TGTGCCAGTAGTATAGGCAGGGGTAACACTGAAGCTTTCTTT. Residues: CASSIGRGNTEAFF.

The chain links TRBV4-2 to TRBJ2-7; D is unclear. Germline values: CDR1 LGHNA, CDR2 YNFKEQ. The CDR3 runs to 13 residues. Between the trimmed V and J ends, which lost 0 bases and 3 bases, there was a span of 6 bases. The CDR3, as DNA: TGTGCCAGCAGCCAAGATGAACTCTACGAGCAGTACTTC. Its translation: CASSQDELYEQYF.

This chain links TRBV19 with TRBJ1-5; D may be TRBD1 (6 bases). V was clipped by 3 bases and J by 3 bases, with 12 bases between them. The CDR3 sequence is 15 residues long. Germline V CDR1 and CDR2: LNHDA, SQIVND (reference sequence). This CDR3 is CASSISGGPNQPQHF. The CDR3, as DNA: TGTGCCAGTAGTATCTCGGGGGGCCCCAATCAGCCCCAGCATTTT.

The CDR3 region has the DNA TGTGCCAGCAGCCCAGGACTAGCGGGAGCTAGGGGGGAGCTGTTTTTT. This translates into CASSPGLAGARGELFF. This rearrangement joins TRBV27 to TRBJ2-2; the match to TRBD2 covers 13 bases. There are 16 residues in the CDR3. The germline CDR1 and CDR2 sequences are MNHEY and SMNVEV (reference sequence). After removal of 6 bases from V and 8 bases from J, the junction contained 9 bases not matched to a gene.

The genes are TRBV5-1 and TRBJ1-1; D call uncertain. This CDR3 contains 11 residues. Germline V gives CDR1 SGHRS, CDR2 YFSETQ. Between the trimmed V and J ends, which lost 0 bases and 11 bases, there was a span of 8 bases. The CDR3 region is CASSLGGRAFF. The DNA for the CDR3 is TGCGCCAGCAGCTTGGGAGGGAGGGCTTTCTTT.

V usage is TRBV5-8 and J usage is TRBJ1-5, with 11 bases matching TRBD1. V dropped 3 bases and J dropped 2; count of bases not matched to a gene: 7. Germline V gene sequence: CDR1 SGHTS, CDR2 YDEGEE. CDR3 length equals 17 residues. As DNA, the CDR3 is TGTGCCAGCAGCTACGGACAGGGGGCAGCGGGCAATCAGCCCCAGCATTTT. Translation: CASSYGQGAAGNQPQHF.

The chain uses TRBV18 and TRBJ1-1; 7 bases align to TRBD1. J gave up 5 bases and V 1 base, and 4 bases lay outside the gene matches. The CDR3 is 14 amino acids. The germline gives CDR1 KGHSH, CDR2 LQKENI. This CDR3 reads CASSPRNRGTEAFF. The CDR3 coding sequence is TGTGCCAGCTCACCACGCAACAGGGGAACTGAAGCTTTCTTT.

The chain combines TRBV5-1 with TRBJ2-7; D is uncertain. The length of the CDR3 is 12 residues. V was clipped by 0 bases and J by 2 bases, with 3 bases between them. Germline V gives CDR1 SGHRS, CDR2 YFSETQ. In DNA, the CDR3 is TGCGCCAGCAGCTTGGCCACCTACGAGCAGTACTTC. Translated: CASSLATYEQYF.

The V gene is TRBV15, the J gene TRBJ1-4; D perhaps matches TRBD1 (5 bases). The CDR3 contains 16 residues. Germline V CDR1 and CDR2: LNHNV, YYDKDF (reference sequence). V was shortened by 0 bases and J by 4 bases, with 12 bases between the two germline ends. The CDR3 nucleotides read TGTGCCACCAGCAGAGATATGGGGGGAGGTAATGAAAAACTGTTTTTT. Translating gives CATSRDMGGGNEKLFF.

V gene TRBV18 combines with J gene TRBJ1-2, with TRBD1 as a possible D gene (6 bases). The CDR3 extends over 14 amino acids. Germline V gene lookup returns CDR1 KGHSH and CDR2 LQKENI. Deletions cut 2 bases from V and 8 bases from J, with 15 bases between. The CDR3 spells CASSPALTGRGYTF. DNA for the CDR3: TGTGCCAGCTCACCAGCGCTAACAGGGAGAGGCTACACCTTC.

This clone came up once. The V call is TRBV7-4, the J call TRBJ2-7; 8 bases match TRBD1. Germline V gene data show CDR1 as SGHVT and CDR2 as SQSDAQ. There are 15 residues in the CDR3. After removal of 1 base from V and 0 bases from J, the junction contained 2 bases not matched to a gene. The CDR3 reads CASSLGDRISYEQYF. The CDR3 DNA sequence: TGTGCCAGCAGCTTAGGGGACAGGATCTCCTACGAGCAGTACTTC.

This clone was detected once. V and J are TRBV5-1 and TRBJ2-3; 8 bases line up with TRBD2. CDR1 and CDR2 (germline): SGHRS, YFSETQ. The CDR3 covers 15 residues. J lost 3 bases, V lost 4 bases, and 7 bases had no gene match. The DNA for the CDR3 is TGCGCCAGCAGCCCGGGACTAGAAGGAACAGATACGCAGTATTTT. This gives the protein CASSPGLEGTDTQYF.

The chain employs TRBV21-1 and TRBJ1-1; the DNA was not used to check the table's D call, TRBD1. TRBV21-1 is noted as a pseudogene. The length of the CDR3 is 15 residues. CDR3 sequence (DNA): TGTGCCAGCAGCAAAAGAATCGAAACAAACACTGAAGCTTTCTTT. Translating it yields CASSKRIETNTEAFF.

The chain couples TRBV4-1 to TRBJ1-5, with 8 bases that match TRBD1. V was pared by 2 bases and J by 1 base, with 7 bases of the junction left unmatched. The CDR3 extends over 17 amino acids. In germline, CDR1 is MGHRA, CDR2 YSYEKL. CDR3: CASSQRTRQGSNQPQHF. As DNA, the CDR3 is TGCGCCAGCAGCCAACGAACCCGACAGGGGAGCAATCAGCCCCAGCATTTT.

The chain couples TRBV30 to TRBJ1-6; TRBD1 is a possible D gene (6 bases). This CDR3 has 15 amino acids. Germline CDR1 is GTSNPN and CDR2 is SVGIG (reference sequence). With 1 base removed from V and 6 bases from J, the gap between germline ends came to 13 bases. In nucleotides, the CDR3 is TGTGCCTGGAGTGCAGCCAGGGGTGGTAATTCACCCCTCCACTTT. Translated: CAWSAARGGNSPLHF.

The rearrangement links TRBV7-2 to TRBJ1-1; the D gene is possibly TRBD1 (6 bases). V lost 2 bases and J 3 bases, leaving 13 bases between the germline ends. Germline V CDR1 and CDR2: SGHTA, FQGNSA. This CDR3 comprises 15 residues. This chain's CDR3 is CASSLFGGADTEAFF. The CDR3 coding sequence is TGTGCCAGCAGCTTATTCGGGGGGGCGGACACTGAAGCTTTCTTT.

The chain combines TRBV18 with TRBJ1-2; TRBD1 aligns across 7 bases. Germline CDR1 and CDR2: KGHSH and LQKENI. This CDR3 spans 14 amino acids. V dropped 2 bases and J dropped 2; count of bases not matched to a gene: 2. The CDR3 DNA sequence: TGTGCCAGCTCACCATCGGGACAGAACTATGGCTACACCTTC. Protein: CASSPSGQNYGYTF.

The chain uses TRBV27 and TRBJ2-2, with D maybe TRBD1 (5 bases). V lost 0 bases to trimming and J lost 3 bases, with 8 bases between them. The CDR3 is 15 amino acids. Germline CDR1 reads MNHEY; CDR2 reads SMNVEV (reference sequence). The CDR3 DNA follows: TGTGCCAGCAGTTTATCTGCAGGGTACACCGGGGAGCTGTTTTTT. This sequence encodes CASSLSAGYTGELFF.

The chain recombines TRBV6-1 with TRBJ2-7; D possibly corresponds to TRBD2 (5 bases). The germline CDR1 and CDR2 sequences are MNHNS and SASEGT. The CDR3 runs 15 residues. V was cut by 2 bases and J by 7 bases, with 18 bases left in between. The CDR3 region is CASSERRSPSEEQYF. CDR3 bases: TGTGCCAGCAGTGAACGGAGGAGCCCGAGTGAGGAGCAGTACTTC.

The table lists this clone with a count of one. The CDR3 here is CASSSTGFQETQYF. In DNA, the CDR3 is TGTGCCAGCAGTTCCACAGGGTTCCAAGAGACCCAGTACTTC. The chain links TRBV6-5 to TRBJ2-5; weak D call: TRBD1 (6 bases). The germline gives CDR1 MNHEY, CDR2 SVGAGI. With 4 bases removed from V and 1 base from J, the gap between germline ends came to 10 bases. CDR3 length: 14 residues.

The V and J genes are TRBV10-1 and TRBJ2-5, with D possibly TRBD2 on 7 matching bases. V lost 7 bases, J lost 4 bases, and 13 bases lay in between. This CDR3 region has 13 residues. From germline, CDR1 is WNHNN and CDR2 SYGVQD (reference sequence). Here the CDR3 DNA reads TGCGCCAGCATGGGGGGAGGGGGAGAGACCCAGTACTTC. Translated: CASMGGGGETQYF.

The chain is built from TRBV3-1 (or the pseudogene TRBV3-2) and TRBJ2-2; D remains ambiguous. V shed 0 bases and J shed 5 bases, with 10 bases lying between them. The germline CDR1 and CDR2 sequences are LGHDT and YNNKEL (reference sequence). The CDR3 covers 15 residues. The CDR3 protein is CASSQDGTGTGELFF. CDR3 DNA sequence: TGTGCCAGCAGCCAAGATGGTACGGGTACCGGGGAGCTGTTTTTT.

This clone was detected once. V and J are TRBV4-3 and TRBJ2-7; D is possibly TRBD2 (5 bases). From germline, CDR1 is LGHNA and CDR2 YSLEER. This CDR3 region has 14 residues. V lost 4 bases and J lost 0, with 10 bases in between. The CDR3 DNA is TGCGCCAGCAGCCGAGGGCCTCGCTCCTACGAGCAGTACTTC. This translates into CASSRGPRSYEQYF.